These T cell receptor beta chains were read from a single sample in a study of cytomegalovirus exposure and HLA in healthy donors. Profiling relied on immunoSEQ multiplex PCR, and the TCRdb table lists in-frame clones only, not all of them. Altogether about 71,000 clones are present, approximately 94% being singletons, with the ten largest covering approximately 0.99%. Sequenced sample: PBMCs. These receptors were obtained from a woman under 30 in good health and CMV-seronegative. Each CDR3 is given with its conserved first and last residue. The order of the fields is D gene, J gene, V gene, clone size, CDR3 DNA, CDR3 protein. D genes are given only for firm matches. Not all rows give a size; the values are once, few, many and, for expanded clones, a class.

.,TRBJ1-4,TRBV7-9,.,TGTGCCAGCAGCTTAGCGGGTTCAGGGGTCCGATATGAAAAACTGTTTTTT,CASSLAGSGVRYEKLFF
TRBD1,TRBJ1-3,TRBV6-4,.,TGTGCCAGCATACAGGACAGGGGAAACACCATATATTTT,CASIQDRGNTIYF
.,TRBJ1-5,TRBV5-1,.,TGCGCCAGCAGCTTGTCCGGGGAGAGCAATCAGCCCCAGCATTTT,CASSLSGESNQPQHF
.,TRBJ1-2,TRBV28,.,TGTGCCAGTACCGAACAGGGTGGTGGCTATGGCTACACCTTC,CASTEQGGGYGYTF
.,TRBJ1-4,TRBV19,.,TGTGCCAGTACCAGCGGGTCTTTGGGTAATGAAAAACTGTTTTTT,CASTSGSLGNEKLFF
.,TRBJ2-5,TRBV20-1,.,TGCAGTGCTTCCCTCGAGGGGACCCAGTACTTC,CSASLEGTQYF
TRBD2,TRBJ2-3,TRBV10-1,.,TGCGCCAGCAACCCCAGGACTAGCGGATGCACAGATACGCAGTATTTT,CASNPRTSGCTDTQYF
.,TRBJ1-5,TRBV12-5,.,TGTGCTAGTGGTTGGACAGTTAGCAATCAGCCCCAGCATTTT,CASGWTVSNQPQHF
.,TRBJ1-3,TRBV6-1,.,TGTGCCAGCAGTGCGGTGGGCAACACCATATATTTT,CASSAVGNTIYF
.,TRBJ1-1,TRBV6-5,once,TGTGCCAGCAGTTCAGGGGCGAACACTGAAGCTTTCTTT,CASSSGANTEAFF
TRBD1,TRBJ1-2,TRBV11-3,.,TGTGCCAGCAGCCTACAGGGGGGGGACTATGGCTACACCTTC,CASSLQGGDYGYTF
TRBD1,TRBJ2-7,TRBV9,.,TGTGCCAGCAGCGTAGTTGATGGGACAGGGGACGAGCAGTACTTC,CASSVVDGTGDEQYF
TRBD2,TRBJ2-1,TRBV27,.,TGTGCCAGCAGTTTGGGAGGGCCATCCAATGAGCAGTTCTTC,CASSLGGPSNEQFF
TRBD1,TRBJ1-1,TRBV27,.,TGTGCCAGCAGTCCGTGGGACAGGATGAACACTGAAGCTTTCTTT,CASSPWDRMNTEAFF
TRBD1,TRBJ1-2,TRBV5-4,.,TGCGCCAGCAGCCAAGGATGGACAGGGGCCGGCTACACCTTC,CASSQGWTGAGYTF
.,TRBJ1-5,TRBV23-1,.,TGCGCCAGCAGTCAAGGGACGGGACAAAAAACCTTGGAGTATCAGCCCCAGCATTTT,CASSQGTGQKTLEYQPQHF
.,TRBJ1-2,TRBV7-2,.,TGTGCCAGCAGCCCAGAAGGGACACACTATGGCTACACCTTC,CASSPEGTHYGYTF
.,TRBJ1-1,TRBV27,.,TGTGCCAGAGGACGGGAAAGGAACACTGAAGCTTTCTTT,CARGRERNTEAFF
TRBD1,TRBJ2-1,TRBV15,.,TGTGCCACCAGCAGAGAGGGGACAGGGGGTTACAATGAGCAGTTCTTC,CATSREGTGGYNEQFF
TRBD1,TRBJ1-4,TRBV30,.,TGTGCCTGGAGTGGAGCGCCAGGGGGCTATGAAAAACTGTTTTTT,CAWSGAPGGYEKLFF
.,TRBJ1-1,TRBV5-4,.,TGTGCCAGCAGCCCCCACAGGGATCTCAACACTGAAGCTTTCTTT,CASSPHRDLNTEAFF
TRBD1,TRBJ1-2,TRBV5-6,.,TGTGCCAGCAGCTCGGGACAGAGCTATGGCTACACCTTC,CASSSGQSYGYTF
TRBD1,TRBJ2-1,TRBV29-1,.,TGCAGCGGCGCAGGGGGCTTAATCTACAATGAGCAGTTCTTC,CSGAGGLIYNEQFF
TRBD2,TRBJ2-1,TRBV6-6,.,TGTGCCAGCAGTTACTCGACTAGCGGGGGTGAGCAGTTCTTC,CASSYSTSGGEQFF
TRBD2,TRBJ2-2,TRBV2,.,TGTGCCAGCAGAACACTACTAGCGGGGGGGCCGAACGGGGAGCTGTTTTTT,CASRTLLAGGPNGELFF
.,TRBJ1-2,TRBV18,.,TGTGCCAGCTCACCAGGGGATCCTTGGGGGGACTACACCTTC,CASSPGDPWGDYTF
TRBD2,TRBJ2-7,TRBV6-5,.,TGTGCCAGCAGTTTCGGGGGGACCTACGAGCAGTACTTC,CASSFGGTYEQYF
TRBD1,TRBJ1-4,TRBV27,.,TGTGCCAGCAGTTCCGGGACAGGGGGCTATGGGGAAAAACTGTTTTTT,CASSSGTGGYGEKLFF
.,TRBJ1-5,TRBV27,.,TGTGCCAGCAGTTTAGGAGGGGTGGGGCAGCCCCAGCATTTT,CASSLGGVGQPQHF
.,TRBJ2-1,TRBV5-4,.,TGTGCCAGCAGCCGGGTGGGGGGCTCCTACAATGAGCAGTTCTTC,CASSRVGGSYNEQFF
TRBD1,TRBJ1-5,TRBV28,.,TGTGCCAGCAGCACTGCGGCAGGGGGCCTTCAGCCCCAGCATTTT,CASSTAAGGLQPQHF
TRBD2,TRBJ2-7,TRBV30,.,TGTGCCTGGACCTACAGCGGGAGTAATGACGAGCAGTACTTC,CAWTYSGSNDEQYF
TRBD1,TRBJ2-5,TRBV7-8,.,TGTGCCAGCAGCAATCCAGGGGGACGAGAGACCCAGTACTTC,CASSNPGGRETQYF
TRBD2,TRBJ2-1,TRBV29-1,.,TGCAGCCTAAATAAAGCGGGGGCCTCAGGGAAGAATGAGCAGTTCTTC,CSLNKAGASGKNEQFF
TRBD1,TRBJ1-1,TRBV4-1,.,TGCGCCAGCAGCCAAGTCCCGGGACAGAAGAACACTGAAGCTTTCTTT,CASSQVPGQKNTEAFF
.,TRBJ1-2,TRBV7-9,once,TGTGCCAGCAGCTTAACAGTCAACTATGGCTACACCTTC,CASSLTVNYGYTF
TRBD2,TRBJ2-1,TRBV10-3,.,TGTGCCATCAGTGGTTTGCAGGGAGGGTCCTACAATGAGCAGTTCTTC,CAISGLQGGSYNEQFF